Shown below are 6 T cell receptor beta chains from a single sample sequenced in a study of identical twins. TCRdb re-called the 5' RACE reads with MiXCR, one entry per CDR3 protein. The table records just under 550,000 distinct CDR3 sequences, roughly 15% of them present only once. These data are also associated with another study on yellow fever vaccine responses in identical twins.

Sequencing input: CD4+ T cells sorted from blood. These receptors were obtained from a woman younger than 30 in good health.

The V call is TRBV7-2, the J call TRBJ2-5; TRBD2 agrees at 7 bases. Trimming took 0 bases from V and 2 from J; bases not matched to a gene: 6. Germline CDR1 is SGHTA and CDR2 is FQGNSA. The CDR3 extends over 16 amino acids. The CDR3 sequence: CASSLARPSGQETQYF. The CDR3 DNA is TGTGCCAGCAGCTTAGCGCGTCCTAGCGGTCAAGAGACCCAGTACTTC.

The chain couples TRBV20-1 to TRBJ1-1; weak D call: TRBD1 (6 bases). Trimming left V 5 bases short and J 11 bases short, with 15 bases between. The CDR3 loop spans 11 amino acids. Per germline, CDR1 DFQATT and CDR2 SNEGSKA (reference sequence). CDR3 DNA sequence: TGCAGTGCTGGAGGGGGGATCGGCGCTTTCTTT. It specifies CSAGGGIGAFF.

This clonotype has more than one count but fewer than ten. The gene calls are TRBV6-5 and TRBJ2-7, with a weak D call TRBD2 (5 bases). The V gene lost 10 bases and the J gene lost 2 bases, with 12 bases spanning the gap. Germline loops: CDR1 MNHEY, CDR2 SVGAGI. CDR3 size: 12 residues. The DNA for the CDR3 is TGTGCCACCCGAAGAGGGACCTACGAGCAGTACTTC. Encoded protein: CATRRGTYEQYF.

The V and J genes are TRBV7-9 and TRBJ2-1; 8 bases line up with TRBD2. CDR3 length: 15 residues. The V segment lost 3 bases and the J segment 8 bases; nucleotides outside the gene matches: 9. CDR1 and CDR2 from the germline V gene are SEHNR and FQNEAQ (reference sequence). The DNA of the CDR3 is TGTGCCAGCAGCTTCGTCCCGGGACTAGGCCATGAGCAGTTCTTC. It translates to CASSFVPGLGHEQFF.

The chain is built from TRBV7-9 and TRBJ1-2; TRBD1 might be the D (6 bases). V lost 3 bases and J lost 2, with 13 bases in between. The length of the CDR3 is 15 residues. Per the germline V gene, CDR1 is SEHNR and CDR2 is FQNEAQ (reference sequence). CDR3 sequence: CASSFATGFNYGYTF. The CDR3 nucleotides read TGTGCCAGCAGCTTCGCCACAGGGTTCAACTATGGCTACACCTTC.

A few counts support this clonotype. The V gene is TRBV12-3 or TRBV12-4, the J gene TRBJ1-2; maybe TRBD1 (5 bases). The CDR3 covers 15 residues. Trimming took 0 bases from V and 8 from J, leaving 16 bases between them. The CDR3 loop is CASSLARSGSQGYTF. As DNA, the CDR3 is TGTGCCAGCAGTTTAGCGCGGTCAGGGTCCCAAGGCTACACCTTC.